This TCR beta chain appears in the sequencing data of a study of CD8+CD57+ T cells in acquired aplastic anemia. Overall study: Average DNA yield from sorted CD4+ and CD8+ cells was around 3 ug. General observations from the study: Patients and controls were found to share twenty-nine CD8+ CDR3 sequences. Patients did not significantly differ from controls in CD8+ Simpson's diversity.

Trimming took 0 bases from V and 8 from J, leaving 7 bases between them. The CDR3 sequence is 12 residues long. CDR1 LGHNA and CDR2 YNFKEQ come from the germline V gene. The sample holds many counts of this clonotype. The target antigen is unknown. TCR beta VDJ and CDR3 profiles were obtained from a genomic DNA template. TCRdb itself ran the reads through MiXCR, one entry per CDR3 protein. Found here are 250,000 to 350,000 distinct CDR3 sequences, around 60% of them singletons; the top ten hold 7.5% to 9%. This receptor was obtained from a human donor with severe aplastic anemia or a healthy control (not recorded which). The J gene is TRBJ1-1, the V gene TRBV4-2, with D possibly TRBD1 on 5 matching bases. Sequencing used sorted CD4+, CD8+, or CD8+CD57+ T cells (not recorded which) from PBMCs. CDR3 sequence: CASSQDWGEAFF. The CDR3 nucleotides read TGTGCCAGCAGCCAAGATTGGGGGGAAGCTTTCTTT.